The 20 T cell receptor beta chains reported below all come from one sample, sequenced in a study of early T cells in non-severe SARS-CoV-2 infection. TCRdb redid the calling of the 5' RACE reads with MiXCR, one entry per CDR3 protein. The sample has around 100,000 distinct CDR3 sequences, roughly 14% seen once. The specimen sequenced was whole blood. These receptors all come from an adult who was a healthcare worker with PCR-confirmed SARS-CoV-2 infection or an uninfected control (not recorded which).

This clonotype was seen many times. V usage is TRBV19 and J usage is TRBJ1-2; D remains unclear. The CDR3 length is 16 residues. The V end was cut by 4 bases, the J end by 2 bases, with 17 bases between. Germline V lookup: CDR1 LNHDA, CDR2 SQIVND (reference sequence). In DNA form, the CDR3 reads TGTGCCAGTAGTAGCCCCCTCACGCCACCCAACTATGGCTACACCTTC. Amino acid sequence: CASSSPLTPPNYGYTF.

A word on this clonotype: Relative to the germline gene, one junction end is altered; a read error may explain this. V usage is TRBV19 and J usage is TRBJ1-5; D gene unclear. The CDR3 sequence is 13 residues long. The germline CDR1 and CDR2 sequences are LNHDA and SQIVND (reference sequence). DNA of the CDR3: TGTGCCAGTAGTACTCACAGCAATCAGCCCCAGCATTTC. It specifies CASSTHSNQPQHF.

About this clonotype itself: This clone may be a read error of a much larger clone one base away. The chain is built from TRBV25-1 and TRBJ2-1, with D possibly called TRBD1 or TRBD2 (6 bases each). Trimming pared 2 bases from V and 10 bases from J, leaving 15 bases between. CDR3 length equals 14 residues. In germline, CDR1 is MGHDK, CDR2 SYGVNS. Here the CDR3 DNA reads TGTGCCAGCAGTGAAGTTTACGGGGGCAAAGAGCAGTTCTTC. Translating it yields CASSEVYGGKEQFF.

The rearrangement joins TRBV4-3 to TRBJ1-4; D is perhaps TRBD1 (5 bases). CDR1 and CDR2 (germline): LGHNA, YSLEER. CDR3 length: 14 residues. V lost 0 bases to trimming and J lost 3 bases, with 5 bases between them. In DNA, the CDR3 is TGCGCCAGCAGCCAAGACAGGGCTAATGAAAAACTGTTTTTT. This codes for CASSQDRANEKLFF.

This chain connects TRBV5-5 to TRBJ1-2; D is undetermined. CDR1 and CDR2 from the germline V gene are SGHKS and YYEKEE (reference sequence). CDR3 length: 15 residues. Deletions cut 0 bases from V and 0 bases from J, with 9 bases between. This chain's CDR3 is CASSLVMGANYGYTF. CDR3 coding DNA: TGTGCCAGCAGCTTGGTAATGGGCGCTAACTATGGCTACACCTTC.

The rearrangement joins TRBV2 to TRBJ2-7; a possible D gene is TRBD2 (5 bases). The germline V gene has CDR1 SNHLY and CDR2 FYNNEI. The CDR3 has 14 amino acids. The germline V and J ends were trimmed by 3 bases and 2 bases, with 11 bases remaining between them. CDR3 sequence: CASSEVGVAYEQYF. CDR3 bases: TGTGCCAGCAGTGAGGTCGGGGTAGCCTACGAGCAGTACTTC.

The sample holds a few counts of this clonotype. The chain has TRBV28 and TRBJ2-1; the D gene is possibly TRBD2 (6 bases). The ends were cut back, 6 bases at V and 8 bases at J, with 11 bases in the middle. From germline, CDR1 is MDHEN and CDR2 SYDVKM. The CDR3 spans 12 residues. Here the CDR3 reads CASRGGVHEQFF. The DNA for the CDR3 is TGTGCCAGCAGGGGGGGAGTCCATGAGCAGTTCTTC.

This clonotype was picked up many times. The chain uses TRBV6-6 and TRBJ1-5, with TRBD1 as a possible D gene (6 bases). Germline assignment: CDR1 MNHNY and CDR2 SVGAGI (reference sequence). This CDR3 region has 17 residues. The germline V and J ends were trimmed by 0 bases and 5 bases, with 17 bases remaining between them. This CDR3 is CASSYSRPGATDQPQHF. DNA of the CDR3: TGTGCCAGCAGTTACTCCAGGCCAGGGGCTACCGATCAGCCCCAGCATTTT.

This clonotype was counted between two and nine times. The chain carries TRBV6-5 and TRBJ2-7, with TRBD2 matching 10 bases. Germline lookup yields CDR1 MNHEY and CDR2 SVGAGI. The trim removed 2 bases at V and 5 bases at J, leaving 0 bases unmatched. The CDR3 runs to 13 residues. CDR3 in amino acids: CASSYGTSDEQYF. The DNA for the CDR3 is TGTGCCAGCAGTTACGGGACTAGCGACGAGCAGTACTTC.

The CDR3 is CSVGRGPSVYEQFF. DNA for the CDR3: TGCAGCGTAGGGAGGGGGCCTAGCGTTTATGAGCAGTTCTTC. This rearrangement joins TRBV29-1 to TRBJ2-1; either TRBD1 or TRBD2 may fit D (7 bases each). Germline V gene lookup returns CDR1 SQVTM and CDR2 ANQGSEA. The CDR3 runs 14 residues. V dropped 6 bases and J dropped 8 bases, with 20 bases sitting between them.

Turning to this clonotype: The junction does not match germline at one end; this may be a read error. The CDR3 sequence is CTSSTRYSNQPQHF. DNA for the CDR3: TGTACCAGCAGCACCCGATATAGCAATCAGCCCCAGCATTTT. This sequence joins TRBV5-6 and TRBJ1-5; D is ambiguous. CDR1 is SGHDT and CDR2 is YYEEEE in the germline V gene. The CDR3 has 14 residues.

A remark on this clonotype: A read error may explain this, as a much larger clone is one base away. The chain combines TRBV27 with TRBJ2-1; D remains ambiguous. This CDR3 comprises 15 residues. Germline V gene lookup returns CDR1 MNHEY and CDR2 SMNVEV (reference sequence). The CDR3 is CASSLSLSSYNGQFF. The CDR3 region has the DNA TGTGCCAGCAGTTTGAGCCTCAGCTCCTACAATGGGCAGTTCTTC.

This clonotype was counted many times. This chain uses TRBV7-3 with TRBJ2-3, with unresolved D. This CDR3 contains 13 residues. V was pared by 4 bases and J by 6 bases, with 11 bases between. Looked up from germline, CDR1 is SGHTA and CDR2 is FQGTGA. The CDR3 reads CASSSRFTDTQYF. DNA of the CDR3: TGTGCCAGCAGCTCCAGGTTCACGGATACGCAGTATTTT.

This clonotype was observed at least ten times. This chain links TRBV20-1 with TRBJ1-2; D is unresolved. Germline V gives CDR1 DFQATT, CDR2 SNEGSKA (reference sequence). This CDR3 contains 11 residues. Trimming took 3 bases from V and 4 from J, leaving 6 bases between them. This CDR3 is CSASRSYGYTF. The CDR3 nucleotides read TGCAGTGCTAGCCGTAGCTATGGCTACACCTTC.

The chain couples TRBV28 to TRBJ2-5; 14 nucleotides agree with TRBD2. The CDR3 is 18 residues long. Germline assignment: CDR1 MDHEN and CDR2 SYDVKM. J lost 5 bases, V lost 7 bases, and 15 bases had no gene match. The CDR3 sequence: CASTAGLAGDRWGETQYF. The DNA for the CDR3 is TGTGCCAGCACCGCGGGACTAGCGGGAGATAGGTGGGGGGAGACCCAGTACTTC.

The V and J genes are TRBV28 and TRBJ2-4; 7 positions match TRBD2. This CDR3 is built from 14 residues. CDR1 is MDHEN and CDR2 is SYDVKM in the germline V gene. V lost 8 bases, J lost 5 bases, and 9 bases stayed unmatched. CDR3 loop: CASSGGTLQNIQYF. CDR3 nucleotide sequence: TGTGCCAGCTCCGGGGGGACCCTTCAAAACATTCAGTACTTC.

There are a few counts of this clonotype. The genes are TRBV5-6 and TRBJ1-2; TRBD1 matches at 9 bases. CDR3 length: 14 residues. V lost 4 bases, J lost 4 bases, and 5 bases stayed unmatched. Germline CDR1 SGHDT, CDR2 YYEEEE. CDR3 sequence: CASSVGQGRYGYTF. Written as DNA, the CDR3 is TGTGCCAGCAGCGTGGGACAGGGCCGCTATGGCTACACCTTC. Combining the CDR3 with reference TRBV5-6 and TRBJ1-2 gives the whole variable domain DAGVTQSPTHLIKTRGQQVTLRCSPKSGHDTVSWYQQALGQGPQFIFQYYEEEERQRGNFPDRFSGHQFPNYSSELNVNALLLGDSALYLCASSVGQGRYGYTFGSGTRLTVV.

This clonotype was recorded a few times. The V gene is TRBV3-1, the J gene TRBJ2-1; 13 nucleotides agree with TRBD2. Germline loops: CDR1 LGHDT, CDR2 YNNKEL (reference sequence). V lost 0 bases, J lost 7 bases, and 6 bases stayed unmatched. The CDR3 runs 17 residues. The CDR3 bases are TGTGCCAGCAGCCAAGAGCTAAGACTAGCGGGAGGAAATGAGCAGTTCTTC. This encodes CASSQELRLAGGNEQFF.

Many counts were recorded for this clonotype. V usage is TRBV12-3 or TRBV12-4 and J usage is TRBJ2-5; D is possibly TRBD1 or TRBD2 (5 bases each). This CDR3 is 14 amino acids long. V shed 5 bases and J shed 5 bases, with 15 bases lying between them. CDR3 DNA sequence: TGTGCCAGCAGTCGGGACCAGGCCGTGGAGACCCAGTACTTC. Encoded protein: CASSRDQAVETQYF.

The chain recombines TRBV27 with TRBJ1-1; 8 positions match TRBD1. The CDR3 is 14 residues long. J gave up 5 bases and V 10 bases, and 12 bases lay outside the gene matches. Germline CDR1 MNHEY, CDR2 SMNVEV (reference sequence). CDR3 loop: CATDRTGRGTEAFF. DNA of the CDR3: TGTGCCACCGATCGGACAGGGAGGGGTACTGAAGCTTTCTTT.